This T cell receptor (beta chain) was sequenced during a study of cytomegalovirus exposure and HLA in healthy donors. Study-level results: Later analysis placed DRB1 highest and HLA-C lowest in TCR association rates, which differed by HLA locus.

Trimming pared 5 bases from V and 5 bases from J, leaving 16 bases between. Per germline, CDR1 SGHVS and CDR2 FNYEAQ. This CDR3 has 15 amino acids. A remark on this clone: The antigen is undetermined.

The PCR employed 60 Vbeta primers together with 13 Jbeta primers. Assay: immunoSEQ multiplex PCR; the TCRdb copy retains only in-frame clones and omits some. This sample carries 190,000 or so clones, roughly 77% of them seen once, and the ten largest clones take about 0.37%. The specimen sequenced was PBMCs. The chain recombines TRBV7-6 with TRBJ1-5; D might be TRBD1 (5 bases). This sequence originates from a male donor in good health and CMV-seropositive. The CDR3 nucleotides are TGTGCCAGCAGCCTCCGGGGGGGGATGGATCAGCCCCAGCATTTT. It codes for CASSLRGGMDQPQHF.